The entry that follows covers one TCR beta chain sequence. Its target is unknown. The data derive from a study of T cell responses to AZD1222 COVID-19 vaccine. Study results and caveats: The donor group comprised mostly white British people and more females; the analysis possibly underestimated clonal diversity. Reports say nearly half of spike-specific TCRs go after unmutated variant regions. Repertoire samples came only from after the peak T cell response.

It was second doses at about 4 or about 12 weeks that were pooled. TCRdb's table, derived via immunoSEQ multiplex PCR, lists solely in-frame clones and lacks some. The sample lists over 85,000 clones; roughly 90% were seen once. Germline loops: CDR1 MDHEN, CDR2 SYDVKM. V dropped 5 bases and J dropped 3 bases, with 14 bases sitting between them. This CDR3 contains 15 residues. The V gene is TRBV28, the J gene TRBJ2-4; D not certain. The sequenced sample was peripheral blood, obtained 28 days after the second AZD1222 dose. The sequence was obtained from an adult who received the AZD1222 COVID-19 vaccine. The CDR3 loop is CASSPWRVGKNIQYF. Written as DNA, the CDR3 is TGTGCCAGCAGTCCCTGGAGAGTTGGCAAAAACATTCAGTACTTC.